The TCR beta chain described here comes from a study of control samples from healthy donors and cancer patients. V lost 6 bases to trimming and J lost 3 bases, with 11 bases between them. Germline CDR1 MDHEN, CDR2 SYDVKM. The CDR3 totals 13 residues. Assay used: immunoSEQ multiplex PCR; TCRdb lists only in-frame clones, some missing. The table lists roughly 98,000 clones, roughly four fifths of them singletons, with approximately 9.8% in the top ten. In this sample, this clone turned up many times. The rearrangement joins TRBV28 to TRBJ1-2, with a tentative D call TRBD1 (6 bases). Sequencing input: blood. This receptor was taken from a woman in her sixties in good health. CDR3 sequence (DNA): TGTGCCAGCAGCCGGGACACCTACTATGGCTACACCTTC. This gives the protein CASSRDTYYGYTF.